These T cell receptor beta chains were read from a single sample in a study of T cell repertoires in cytomegalovirus infection. TCRdb reprocessed the reads via MiXCR and lists one record per CDR3 protein. The sample has about 440,000 distinct CDR3 sequences; approximately 30% are singletons. The sequenced material came from PBMCs. All receptors come from a human donor in good health (CMV status not recorded). Some clones in this sample may be carry-over from other donors' samples. CDR3s include the opening cysteine and the closing phenylalanine or tryptophan. A D gene is named only where the DNA matches it firmly. A clone size is listed for some rows: how often the clone was seen (once, few, many), or a class if it is expanded.

>TRBJ1-6|-|many|13|TRBV14
TGTGCCAGCAGCCAAGGGTGGAATTCACCCCTCCACTTT
CASSQGWNSPLHF
>TRBJ1-2|-|-|14|TRBV5-6
TGTGCCAGCAGCTTGGGAAAAGGGATCTATGGCTACACCTTC
CASSLGKGIYGYTF
>TRBJ1-3|-|few|11|TRBV28
TGTGCCAGTACCGCCAGAAACACCATATATTTT
CASTARNTIYF
>TRBJ2-6|-|-|18|TRBV7-2
TGTGCCAGCAGCTTAGCTCTCCGGGGGTCCGCTGGGGCCAACGTCCGGACTTTC
CASSLALRGSAGANVRTF
>TRBJ2-7|TRBD2|few|15|TRBV7-4
TGTGCCAGCACCCCCGGGGCGGGGGGTTCTTACGAGCAGTACTTC
CASTPGAGGSYEQYF
>TRBJ1-1|-|few|16|TRBV5-5
TGTGCCAGCAGCTTGAGGGCAGGGGTTCCAAACACTGAAGCTTTCTTT
CASSLRAGVPNTEAFF
>TRBJ2-7|-|few|16|TRBV4-2
TGTGCCAGCAGCCAATCTTGGGGCCGGGCGGACTACGAGCAGTACTTC
CASSQSWGRADYEQYF
>TRBJ2-5|TRBD2|-|14|TRBV5-1
TGCGCCAGCAGCTGGCGGGGGGGACAAGAGACCCAGTACTTC
CASSWRGGQETQYF
>TRBJ1-5|-|-|15|TRBV2
TGTGCCAGCCGGGCGAGGAGGGATAGCAATCAGCCCCAGCATTTT
CASRARRDSNQPQHF
>TRBJ1-1|-|-|13|TRBV4-1
TGCGCCAGCAGCCAAGCCCAGAGATTCAAGGCTTTCTTT
CASSQAQRFKAFF
>TRBJ2-3|-|many|12|TRBV7-6
TGTGCCAGCAGCCCGCCCGGGAATACGCAGTATTTT
CASSPPGNTQYF
>TRBJ2-7|TRBD1|-|13|TRBV29-1
TGCAGCGTCGCAGGGGGCCTCCTCGGCGAGCAGTACTTC
CSVAGGLLGEQYF
>TRBJ2-2|-|few|13|TRBV25-1
TGTGCCAGCAGTGAATTATTAGACGGGGAGCTGTTTTTT
CASSELLDGELFF
>TRBJ2-1|-|-|16|TRBV20-1
TGCAGTGCCCAGGCGGGGCAGGGCGACTCCTACAATGAGCAGTTCTTC
CSAQAGQGDSYNEQFF
>TRBJ2-3|TRBD2|-|15|TRBV5-1
TGCGCCAGCAGCTTGGCTGCGGGACTATCCGATACGCAGTATTTT
CASSLAAGLSDTQYF
>TRBJ2-3|-|-|15|TRBV12-3/TRBV12-4
TGTGCCAGCAGTTTAGCGGGGCTTACCACAGATACGCAGTATTTT
CASSLAGLTTDTQYF
>TRBJ2-7|-|-|14|TRBV10-1
TGCGCCAGCCCGGAGCGGGTTTTCTCCTACGAGCAGTACTTC
CASPERVFSYEQYF
>TRBJ2-2|TRBD2|-|13|TRBV20-1
TGCAGTGCTGGACTAGCGGGCACCGGGGAGCTGTTTTTT
CSAGLAGTGELFF
>TRBJ2-2|TRBD2|few|19|TRBV15
TGTGCCACCAGCAGAGATAGAGGCGGGGGGGCCGCGGACACCGGGGAGCTGTTTTTT
CATSRDRGGGAADTGELFF
>TRBJ2-2|-|many|15|TRBV11-2
TGTGCCAGCAGCCGGGGGACAGTTCGCACCGGGGAGCTGTTTTTT
CASSRGTVRTGELFF
>TRBJ2-1|TRBD1|-|20|TRBV7-4
TGTGCCAGCAGCGGAAGGCCCCCGGACAGGGATCGTTCGGAGCGGAATGAGCAGTTCTTC
CASSGRPPDRDRSERNEQFF
>TRBJ2-7|TRBD1|-|16|TRBV4-1
TGCGCCAGCAGCCAAGTGGCCGGGGACAGGGGTTACGAGCAGTACTTC
CASSQVAGDRGYEQYF
>TRBJ2-3|-|-|12|TRBV29-1
TGCAGCGTCTTCAGGGGTACAGATACGCAGTATTTT
CSVFRGTDTQYF
>TRBJ2-2|-|few|17|TRBV3-1
TGTGCCAGCAGCCCCGGGACCGGACAGCCGAACACCGGGGAGCTGTTTTTT
CASSPGTGQPNTGELFF
>TRBJ1-1|TRBD1|-|14|TRBV7-9
TGTGCCAGCAGCTCAGGGGGAGGAAGCACTGAAGCTTTCTTT
CASSSGGGSTEAFF
>TRBJ2-3|TRBD2|many|15|TRBV11-2
TGTGCCAGCAGCTTAGGGGGGACTAACACAGATACGCAGTATTTT
CASSLGGTNTDTQYF
>TRBJ2-4|TRBD1|many|15|TRBV6-2/TRBV6-3
TGTGCCAGCAGTCGAATGGGACAGGGGATGAACATTCAGTACTTC
CASSRMGQGMNIQYF
>TRBJ2-5|TRBD1|few|16|TRBV7-3
TGTGCCAGCAGCCCGGCCGGGACAGGGGGCCAAGAGACCCAGTACTTC
CASSPAGTGGQETQYF
>TRBJ2-7|TRBD1|few|16|TRBV10-3
TGTGCCATCAGTCCGAGACAGGGTGGGCCATTCTACGAGCAGTACTTC
CAISPRQGGPFYEQYF
>TRBJ2-1|TRBD1|few|18|TRBV9
TGTGCCAGCAGCGTTCTTACTTCCGGGACAGGGTTTCGCAATGAGCAGTTCTTC
CASSVLTSGTGFRNEQFF
>TRBJ1-3|-|-|19|TRBV20-1
TGCAGTGCTAGAGAACGGTTTCGGGGAAACGGATTATTTGGAAACACCATATATTTT
CSARERFRGNGLFGNTIYF
>TRBJ2-5|-|-|12|TRBV5-8
TGTGCCAGCAGCTTTGGATCACCGACCCAGTACTTC
CASSFGSPTQYF
>TRBJ1-5|-|-|13|TRBV19
TGTGCCATTAGCGACAGTTACAATCAGCCCCAGCATTTT
CAISDSYNQPQHF
>TRBJ1-5|-|-|14|TRBV6-6
TGTGCCAGCAGCGTGGACACTAGCAATCAGCCCCAGCATTTT
CASSVDTSNQPQHF
>TRBJ2-1|-|-|14|TRBV27
TGTGCCAGCAGTTTAGGGGCGTTCAACAATGAGCAGTTCTTC
CASSLGAFNNEQFF
>TRBJ1-5|-|-|14|TRBV10-3
TGTGCCATCAGTGCAGATAAGGGCTCGGTGCCCCAGCATTTT
CAISADKGSVPQHF
>TRBJ2-3|-|-|15|TRBV6-2/TRBV6-3
TGTGCCAGCAGAGAACAAGAGATCCGCACAGATACGCAGTATTTT
CASREQEIRTDTQYF
>TRBJ2-3|TRBD2|-|23|TRBV28
TGTGCCAGCAGTTTCGCCGCCATTGGGGGTAGCGGGGGGCGAGAGGGGATCACAGATACGCAGTATTTT
CASSFAAIGGSGGREGITDTQYF
>TRBJ1-1|-|-|13|TRBV7-9
TGTGCCACCCGCCCAGAGGGAACCAGTGAAGCTTTCTTT
CATRPEGTSEAFF
>TRBJ2-1|-|-|12|TRBV28
TGTGCCAGCAGTTCCGAAGGGGATGAGCAGTTCTTC
CASSSEGDEQFF
>TRBJ2-3|-|few|13|TRBV12-3/TRBV12-4
TGTGCCAGCAATCAGGGTCCATCAGATACGCAGTATTTT
CASNQGPSDTQYF
>TRBJ2-5|-|many|15|TRBV4-3
TGCGCCAGCAGCCAAGATTGGACGGAGGGGGGGACCCAGTACTTC
CASSQDWTEGGTQYF
>TRBJ2-1|TRBD2|-|16|TRBV11-2
TGTGCCAGCAGCTCAGGGACTAGCGAAACCTACAATGAGCAGTTCTTC
CASSSGTSETYNEQFF
>TRBJ2-5|-|few|16|TRBV5-6
TGTGCCAGCAGCTTTATTCCTGGGAGCCCGGGTGAGACCCAGTACTTC
CASSFIPGSPGETQYF
>TRBJ1-3|-|-|13|TRBV7-2
TGTGCCAGCAGCTGGACAGAAGGAAACACCATATATTTT
CASSWTEGNTIYF
>TRBJ1-3|-|many|14|TRBV7-9
TGTGCCAGCAGCGAAGGGGGACCTGGAACCACCATATATTTT
CASSEGGPGTTIYF
>TRBJ1-6|TRBD1|-|15|TRBV6-2/TRBV6-3
TGTGCCAGCAGTTTCCTGGGGGACAGATATTCACCCCTCCACTTT
CASSFLGDRYSPLHF
>TRBJ2-7|TRBD2|-|14|TRBV7-6
TGTGCCATCAGCCCGGGGGGGGGGGTTTACGAGCAGTACTTC
CAISPGGGVYEQYF
>TRBJ2-3|TRBD1|-|18|TRBV4-2
TGTGCCAGCAGCCAAGTAGTACACGGGACAGGGATGGGAGATACGCAGTATTTT
CASSQVVHGTGMGDTQYF
>TRBJ2-7|-|few|15|TRBV4-2
TGTGCCAGCAGCCAAGACCCTAGTCCCGCCTACGAGCAGTACTTC
CASSQDPSPAYEQYF
>TRBJ1-4|TRBD1|-|18|TRBV4-2
TGTGCCAGCAGCCCCCGACAGGGGGGAATGGCAACTAATGAAAAACTGTTTTTT
CASSPRQGGMATNEKLFF
>TRBJ2-4|TRBD2|-|17|TRBV19
TGTGCCAGTAGTATTAAGGCTAGCGGCAGCCTTAAAAACATTCAGTACTTC
CASSIKASGSLKNIQYF
>TRBJ1-5|-|-|14|TRBV25-1
TGTGCCAGCAGGGAGCATTTCGAGGGAATTCCCCAGCATTTT
CASREHFEGIPQHF
>TRBJ1-1|-|many|16|TRBV6-1
TGTGCCAGCAGTGCCCCGGGGGGGGCGCAGATCACTGAAGCTTTCTTT
CASSAPGGAQITEAFF